This TCR beta chain was recorded in a study of shared clonotypes between healthy human individuals. General study points: Larger estimated richness was generally seen in naive subsets than in memory subsets. Expectations were that clonotype sharing among donors would be affected by sequencing depth. When naive CD4 clonotypes were compared across a handful of donors, 4% to 6.5% were shared.

How the authors handled the data: Junction-only immunoSEQ sequences carried no quality scores, so filtering differed. Repertoires were generated with immunoSEQ multiplex PCR, while TCRdb's copy carries only in-frame clones and drops some. V and J calls and clone size are as listed in that table; D and trimming were resolved from the DNA. Of about 2.3 million clones listed, roughly 93% are singletons. Turning to this clone: Its matching antigen is unknown.

Trimming took 4 bases from V and 6 from J, leaving 15 bases between them. Germline V gene data show CDR1 as MNHEY and CDR2 as SMNVEV (reference sequence). This CDR3 region has 14 residues. The origin of this receptor is a man younger than 35 in good health. Some clones in this sample may be carry-over from other donors' samples. The chain recombines TRBV27 with TRBJ1-2; D is possibly TRBD1 (6 bases). The sequenced sample consisted of naive CD4+ T cells from PBMCs. Subset noted: CD45RA+ positively selected. The CDR3 protein is CASSSYREKNGYTF. CDR3 nucleotide sequence: TGTGCCAGCAGTTCCTACAGGGAAAAGAATGGCTACACCTTC.